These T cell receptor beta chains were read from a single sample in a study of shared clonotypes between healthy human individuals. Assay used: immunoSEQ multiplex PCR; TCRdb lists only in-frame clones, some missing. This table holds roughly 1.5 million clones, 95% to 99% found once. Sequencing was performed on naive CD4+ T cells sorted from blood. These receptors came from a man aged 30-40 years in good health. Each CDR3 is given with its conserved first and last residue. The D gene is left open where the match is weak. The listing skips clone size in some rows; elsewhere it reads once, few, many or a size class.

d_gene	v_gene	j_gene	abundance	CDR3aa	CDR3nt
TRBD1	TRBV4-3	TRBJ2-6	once	CASSQTGSPGANVLTF	TGCGCCAGCAGCCAGACAGGGTCTCCTGGGGCCAACGTCCTGACTTTC
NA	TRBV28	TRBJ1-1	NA	CASSLLGQGRAFF	TGTGCCAGCAGTTTATTAGGTCAGGGCCGGGCTTTCTTT
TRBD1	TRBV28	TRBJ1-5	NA	CASSLLTGGRQPQHF	TGTGCCAGCAGTTTACTGACAGGGGGCCGCCAGCCCCAGCATTTT
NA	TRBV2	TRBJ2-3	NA	CASSSRKFAPDTQYF	TGTGCCAGTTCCTCCAGGAAATTTGCCCCAGATACGCAGTATTTT
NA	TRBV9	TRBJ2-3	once	CASSVDGGLGTDTQYF	TGTGCCAGCAGCGTAGATGGGGGGTTGGGCACAGATACGCAGTATTTT
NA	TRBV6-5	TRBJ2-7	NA	CASSYAATYEQYF	TGTGCCAGCAGTTACGCGGCGACCTACGAGCAGTACTTC
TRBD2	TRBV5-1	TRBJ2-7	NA	CASSFEAGGPYEQYF	TGCGCCAGCAGCTTCGAAGCGGGAGGGCCCTACGAGCAGTACTTC
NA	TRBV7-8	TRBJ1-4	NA	CASSSTLGATNEKLFF	TGTGCCAGCAGCTCCACCCTTGGTGCAACTAATGAAAAACTGTTTTTT
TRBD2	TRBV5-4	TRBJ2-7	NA	CASSSGGGTEQYF	TGTGCCAGCAGCTCTGGCGGGGGAACCGAGCAGTACTTC
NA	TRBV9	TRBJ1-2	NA	CASSEAGRGGDYGYTF	TGTGCCAGCAGCGAAGCGGGGCGGGGAGGGGACTATGGCTACACCTTC
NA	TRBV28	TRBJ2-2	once	CASKLHGGWELFF	TGTGCCAGCAAACTACATGGAGGGTGGGAGCTGTTTTTT
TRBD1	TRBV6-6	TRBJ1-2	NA	CASSYGTGLVTF	TGTGCCAGCAGTTACGGGACAGGGCTTGTCACCTTC
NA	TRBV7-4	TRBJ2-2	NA	CASSPPELFF	TGTGCCAGCAGCCCCCCGGAGCTGTTTTTT
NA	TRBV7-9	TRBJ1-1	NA	CASTEGAEAFF	TGTGCCAGCACTGAGGGGGCTGAAGCTTTCTTT
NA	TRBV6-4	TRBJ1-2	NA	CASSASPGVRGYTF	TGTGCCAGCAGTGCCTCCCCGGGGGTTCGGGGCTACACCTTC